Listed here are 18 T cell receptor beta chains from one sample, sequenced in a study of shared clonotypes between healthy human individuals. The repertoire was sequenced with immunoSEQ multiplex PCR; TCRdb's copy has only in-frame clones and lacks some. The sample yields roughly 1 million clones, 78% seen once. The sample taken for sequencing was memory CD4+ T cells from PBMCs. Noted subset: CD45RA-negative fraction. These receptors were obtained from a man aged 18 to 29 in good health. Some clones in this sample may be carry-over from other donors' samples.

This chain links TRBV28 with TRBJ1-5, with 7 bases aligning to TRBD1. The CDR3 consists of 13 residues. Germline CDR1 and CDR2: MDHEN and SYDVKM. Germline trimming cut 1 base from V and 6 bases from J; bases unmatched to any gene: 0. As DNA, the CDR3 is TGTGCCAGCAGTTTATACAGGGGTCAGCCCCAGCATTTT. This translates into CASSLYRGQPQHF.

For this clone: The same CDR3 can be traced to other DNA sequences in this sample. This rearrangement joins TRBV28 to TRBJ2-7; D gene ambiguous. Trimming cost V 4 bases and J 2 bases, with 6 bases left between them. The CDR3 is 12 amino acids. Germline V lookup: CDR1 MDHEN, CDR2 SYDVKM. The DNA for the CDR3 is TGTGCCAGCAGTTCGCGGACCTACGAGCAGTACTTC. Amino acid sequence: CASSSRTYEQYF.

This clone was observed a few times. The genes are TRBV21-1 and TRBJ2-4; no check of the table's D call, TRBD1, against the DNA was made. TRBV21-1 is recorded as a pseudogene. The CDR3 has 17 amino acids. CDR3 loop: CASSNRQGAPSKNIQYF. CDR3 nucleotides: TGTGCCAGCAGCAACAGGCAGGGGGCGCCATCCAAAAACATTCAGTACTTC.

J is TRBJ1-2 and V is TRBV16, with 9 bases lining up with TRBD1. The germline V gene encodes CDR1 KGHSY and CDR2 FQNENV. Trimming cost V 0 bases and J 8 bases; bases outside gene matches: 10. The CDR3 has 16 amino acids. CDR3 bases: TGTGCCAGCAGCCAATCAGTGTGGACAGGGGCGAGAGGCTACACCTTC. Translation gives CASSQSVWTGARGYTF.

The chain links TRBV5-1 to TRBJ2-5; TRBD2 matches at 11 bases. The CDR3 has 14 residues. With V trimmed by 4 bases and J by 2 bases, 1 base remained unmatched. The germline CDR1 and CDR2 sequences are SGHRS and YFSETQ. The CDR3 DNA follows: TGCGCCAGCAGCCGACTAGCGGGACAAGAGACCCAGTACTTC. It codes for CASSRLAGQETQYF.

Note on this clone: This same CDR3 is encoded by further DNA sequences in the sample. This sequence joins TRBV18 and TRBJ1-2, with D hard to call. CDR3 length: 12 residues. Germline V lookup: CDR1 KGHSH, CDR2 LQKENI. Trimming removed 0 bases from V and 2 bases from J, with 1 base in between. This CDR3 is CASSPPNYGYTF. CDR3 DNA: TGTGCCAGCTCACCACCAAACTATGGCTACACCTTC.

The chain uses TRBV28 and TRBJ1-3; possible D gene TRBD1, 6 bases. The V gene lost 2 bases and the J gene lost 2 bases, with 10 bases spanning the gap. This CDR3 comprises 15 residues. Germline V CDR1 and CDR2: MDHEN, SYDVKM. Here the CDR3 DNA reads TGTGCCAGCAGTTTAGTCAGGGGACCTGGAAACACCATATATTTT. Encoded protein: CASSLVRGPGNTIYF.

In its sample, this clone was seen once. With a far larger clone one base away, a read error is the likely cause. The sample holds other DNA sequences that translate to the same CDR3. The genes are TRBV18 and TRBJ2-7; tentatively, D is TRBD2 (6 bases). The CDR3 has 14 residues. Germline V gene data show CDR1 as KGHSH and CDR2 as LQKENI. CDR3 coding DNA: TGTGCCAGCTCACCGGGGATAGCGGCAGACGAGCAGTACTTT. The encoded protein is CASSPGIAADEQYF.

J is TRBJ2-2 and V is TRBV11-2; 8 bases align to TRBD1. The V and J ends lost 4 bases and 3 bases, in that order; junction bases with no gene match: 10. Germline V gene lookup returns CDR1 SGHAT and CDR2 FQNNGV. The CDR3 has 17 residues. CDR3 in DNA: TGTGCCAGCAGCTCACTGCGGGACAGGAGGCACACCGGGGAGCTGTTTTTT. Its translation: CASSSLRDRRHTGELFF.

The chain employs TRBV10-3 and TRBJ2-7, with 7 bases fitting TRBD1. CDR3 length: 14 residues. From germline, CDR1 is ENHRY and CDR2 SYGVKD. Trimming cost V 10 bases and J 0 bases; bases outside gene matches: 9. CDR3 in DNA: TGTGCCACGCTTTGGGACAGAAGCTCCTACGAGCAGTACTTC. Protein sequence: CATLWDRSSYEQYF.

The CDR3 reads CASSQFGTRGNTIYF. The CDR3 coding sequence is TGCGCCAGCAGCCAATTCGGAACAAGAGGAAACACCATATATTTT. This sequence joins TRBV4-1 and TRBJ1-3; D not resolved. The CDR3 is 15 amino acids. Germline V gives CDR1 MGHRA, CDR2 YSYEKL. Trimming removed 2 bases from V and 4 bases from J, with 12 bases in between.

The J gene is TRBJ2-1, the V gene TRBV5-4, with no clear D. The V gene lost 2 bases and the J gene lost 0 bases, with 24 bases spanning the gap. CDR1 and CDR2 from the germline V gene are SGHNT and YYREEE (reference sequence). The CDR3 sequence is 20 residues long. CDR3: CASSFMSAALGIGSYNEQFF. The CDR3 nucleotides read TGTGCCAGCAGCTTTATGAGTGCGGCCTTGGGGATTGGCTCCTACAATGAGCAGTTCTTC.

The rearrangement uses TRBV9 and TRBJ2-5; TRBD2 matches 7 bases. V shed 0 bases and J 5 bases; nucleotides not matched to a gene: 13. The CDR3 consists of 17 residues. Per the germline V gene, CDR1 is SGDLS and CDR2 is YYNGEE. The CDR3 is CASSVGGAGVLVETQYF. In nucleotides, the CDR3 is TGTGCCAGCAGCGTAGGAGGGGCGGGAGTGCTTGTGGAGACCCAGTACTTC.

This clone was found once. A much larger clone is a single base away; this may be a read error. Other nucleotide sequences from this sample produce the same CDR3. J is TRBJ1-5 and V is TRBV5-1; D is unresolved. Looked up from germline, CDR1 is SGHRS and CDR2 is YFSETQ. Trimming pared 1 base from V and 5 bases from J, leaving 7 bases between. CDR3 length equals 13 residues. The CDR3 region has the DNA TGCGCCAGCAGCTTGATGACTGATCAGCCCCAGCATTTT. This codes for CASSLMTDQPQHF.

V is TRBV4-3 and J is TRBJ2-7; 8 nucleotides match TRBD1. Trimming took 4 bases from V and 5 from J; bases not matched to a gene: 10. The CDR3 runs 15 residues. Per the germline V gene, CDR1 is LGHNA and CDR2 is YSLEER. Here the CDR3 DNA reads TGCGCCAGCAGCCTCGGGGACAGGCTTGGAGACGAGCAGTACTTC. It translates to CASSLGDRLGDEQYF.

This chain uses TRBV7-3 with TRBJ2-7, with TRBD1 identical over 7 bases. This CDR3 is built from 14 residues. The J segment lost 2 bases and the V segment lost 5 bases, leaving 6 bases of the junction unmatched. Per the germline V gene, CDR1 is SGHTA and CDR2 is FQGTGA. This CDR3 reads CASSRTGPPYEQYF. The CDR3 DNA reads TGTGCCAGCAGCAGGACAGGTCCCCCCTACGAGCAGTACTTC.

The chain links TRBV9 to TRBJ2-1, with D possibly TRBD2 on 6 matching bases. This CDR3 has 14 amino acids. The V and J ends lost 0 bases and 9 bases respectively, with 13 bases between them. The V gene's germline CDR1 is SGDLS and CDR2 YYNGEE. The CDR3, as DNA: TGTGCCAGCAGCGTAGAACTAGCTAGGGTTGAGCAGTTCTTC. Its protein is CASSVELARVEQFF.

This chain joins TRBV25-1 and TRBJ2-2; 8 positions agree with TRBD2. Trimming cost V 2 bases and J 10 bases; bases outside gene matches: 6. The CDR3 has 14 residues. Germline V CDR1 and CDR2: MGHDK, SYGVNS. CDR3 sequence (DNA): TGTGCCAGCAGTGAAAAAGGACTAGCCGCGGAGCTGTTTTTT. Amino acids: CASSEKGLAAELFF.